The next 18 T cell receptor beta chains were all read from a single sample in a study of T cell repertoires in cytomegalovirus infection. MiXCR, applied by TCRdb to the reads, yields one record per CDR3 protein. The sample has approximately 350,000 distinct CDR3 sequences; approximately 30% are singletons. These receptors' targets are unknown. The starting material was cultured PBMCs, obtained from culture after CMV antigen stimulation. These receptors all come from a human donor in good health (CMV status not recorded). Some clones in this sample may be carry-over from other donors' samples.

J is TRBJ2-2 and V is TRBV7-2, with a tentative D call TRBD2 (5 bases). The V and J ends lost 5 bases and 7 bases respectively, with 17 bases between them. Germline V gene data show CDR1 as SGHTA and CDR2 as FQGNSA. The CDR3 has 15 amino acids. The CDR3 nucleotides read TGTGCCAGCAGCCTCGGACTTGAAATAGGCGGGGAGCTGTTTTTT. This encodes CASSLGLEIGGELFF.

This clonotype was observed a handful of times. This chain joins TRBV7-2 and TRBJ2-5; the D is unclear. Germline V gene sequence: CDR1 SGHTA, CDR2 FQGNSA. This CDR3 is built from 13 residues. Trimming cost V 1 base and J 5 bases, with 8 bases left between them. Here the CDR3 reads CASSLEGLETQYF. DNA of the CDR3: TGTGCCAGCAGCTTAGAGGGCTTGGAGACCCAGTACTTC.

The V and J genes are TRBV7-8 and TRBJ2-1, with unresolved D. V dropped 3 bases and J dropped 5 bases, with 20 bases sitting between them. Germline lookup yields CDR1 SGHVS and CDR2 FQNEAQ. The CDR3 runs to 17 residues. CDR3 sequence reads: CASSFRSHAVNDNEQFF. The CDR3 DNA reads TGTGCCAGCAGCTTTCGATCCCACGCCGTTAATGACAATGAGCAGTTCTTC.

This clonotype has more than one count but fewer than ten. The CDR3 nucleotides read TGTGCCAGCAGCTTCTCCCCGGGACAGAGCTACGAGCAGTACTTC. Translation gives CASSFSPGQSYEQYF. The chain employs TRBV7-2 and TRBJ2-7; 7 bases map to TRBD1. The CDR3 extends over 15 amino acids. CDR1 and CDR2 from the germline V gene are SGHTA and FQGNSA. With 3 bases clipped from V and 3 bases from J, the junction kept 8 bases outside the gene matches.

The chain couples TRBV11-2 to TRBJ1-2; no clear D. Trimming left V 5 bases short and J 7 bases short, with 20 bases between. CDR1 is SGHAT and CDR2 is FQNNGV in the germline V gene. There are 15 residues in the CDR3. The CDR3, as DNA: TGTGCCAGCAGCCCACTAGACCGTTCCCGCGGTGGCTACACCTTC. Translation: CASSPLDRSRGGYTF.

The rearrangement joins TRBV7-8 to TRBJ1-3; D remains unclear. Trimming left V 5 bases short and J 2 bases short, with 16 bases between. Germline V gene lookup returns CDR1 SGHVS and CDR2 FQNEAQ. The CDR3 length is 16 residues. CDR3 nucleotides: TGTGCCAGCAGCCCCCTGTTAATAGGACCTGGAAACACCATATATTTT. Amino acid sequence: CASSPLLIGPGNTIYF.

The sample holds a few counts of this clonotype. The chain uses TRBV7-2 and TRBJ2-3; 9 bases align to TRBD2. This CDR3 has 15 amino acids. Germline lookup yields CDR1 SGHTA and CDR2 FQGNSA. After removal of 6 bases from V and 2 bases from J, the junction contained 6 bases not matched to a gene. The CDR3 is CASRIAGEITDTQYF. DNA of the CDR3: TGTGCCAGCAGGATAGCGGGAGAGATCACAGATACGCAGTATTTT.

The chain links TRBV19 to TRBJ2-1, with D possibly matching TRBD1 (5 bases). The V and J ends lost 5 bases and 8 bases respectively, with 16 bases between them. The V gene's germline CDR1 is LNHDA and CDR2 SQIVND (reference sequence). The CDR3 sequence is 14 residues long. The CDR3 coding sequence is TGTGCCAGTAGTTTAAACAGGTTGTCGTATGAGCAGTTCTTC. Translated: CASSLNRLSYEQFF. The full variable domain, with the rest looked up from reference TRBV19 and TRBJ2-1, is DGGITQSPKYLFRKEGQNVTLSCEQNLNHDAMYWYRQDPGQGLRLIYYSQIVNDFQKGDIAEGYSVSREKKESFPLTVTSAQKNPTAFYLCASSLNRLSYEQFFGPGTRLTVL.

This clonotype was recorded a few times. The chain uses TRBV7-2 and TRBJ1-6; 12 positions agree with TRBD1. Germline CDR1 and CDR2: SGHTA and FQGNSA. Unmatched junction bases numbered 3, after V lost 1 base and J lost 8 bases. This CDR3 contains 16 residues. CDR3 sequence reads: CASSLGDRGPYSPLHF. Written as DNA, the CDR3 is TGTGCCAGCAGCTTAGGGGACAGGGGGCCGTATTCACCCCTCCACTTT.

The chain joins TRBV5-4 to TRBJ2-7, with D unclear. Germline CDR1 is SGHNT and CDR2 is YYREEE (reference sequence). V dropped 0 bases and J dropped 4 bases, with 8 bases sitting between them. The CDR3 is 13 residues long. The CDR3 here is CASSLDVHYEQYF. CDR3 in DNA: TGTGCCAGCAGCTTGGATGTCCATTACGAGCAGTACTTC. The variable domain in full, completed from reference TRBV5-4 and TRBJ2-7, reads ETGVTQSPTHLIKTRGQQVTLRCSSQSGHNTVSWYQQALGQGPQFIFQYYREEENGRGNFPPRFSGLQFPNYSSELNVNALELDDSALYLCASSLDVHYEQYFGPGTRLTVT.

The rearrangement joins TRBV4-2 to TRBJ2-7, with TRBD2 matching over 7 bases. CDR1 LGHNA and CDR2 YNFKEQ come from the germline V gene. This CDR3 has 19 amino acids. Trimming at V came to 0 bases and at J to 2 bases, leaving 16 bases not matched to a gene. This chain's CDR3 is CASSQELFSGETDTYEQYF. CDR3 DNA sequence: TGTGCCAGCAGCCAAGAATTGTTCAGCGGGGAGACCGACACCTACGAGCAGTACTTC.

This clonotype was counted a few times. The chain employs TRBV20-1 and TRBJ1-5; 7 bases match TRBD1. The CDR3 sequence is 16 residues long. J gave up 0 bases and V 1 base, and 6 bases lay outside the gene matches. Germline CDR1 is DFQATT and CDR2 is SNEGSKA (reference sequence). This CDR3 is CSARGLGTDSNQPQHF. CDR3 coding DNA: TGCAGTGCTAGAGGCCTGGGGACAGATAGCAATCAGCCCCAGCATTTT.

This clonotype showed up many times. This chain uses TRBV7-2 with TRBJ2-1; TRBD2 agrees at 8 bases. The CDR3 loop spans 15 amino acids. Per germline, CDR1 SGHTA and CDR2 FQGNSA. The V gene end was trimmed by 1 base and the J gene end by 9 bases; junction bases not matched to a gene: 8. The CDR3 is CASSLGTGGLSEQFF. DNA for the CDR3: TGTGCCAGCAGCTTAGGGACGGGAGGGCTTAGTGAGCAGTTCTTC.

This clonotype was picked up a small number of times. The chain recombines TRBV5-4 with TRBJ2-3, with unresolved D. Germline assignment: CDR1 SGHNT and CDR2 YYREEE (reference sequence). Trimming took off 0 bases at V and 6 bases at J, with 11 bases between the two ends. This CDR3 has 14 amino acids. The CDR3 nucleotides read TGTGCCAGCAGCTTGGGCAAAAGAAGGGATACGCAGTATTTT. Translation: CASSLGKRRDTQYF.

This clonotype was counted between two and nine times. The gene calls are TRBV6-1 and TRBJ2-1; TRBD2 agrees at 8 bases. The V gene's germline CDR1 is MNHNS and CDR2 SASEGT. V shed 5 bases, J shed 8 bases, and the junction held 14 bases outside the gene matches. The length of the CDR3 is 16 residues. The CDR3 coding sequence is TGTGCCAGCAGTCAGGAATCCGGGAGGGCCCGGGATGAGCAGTTCTTC. Translated, it gives CASSQESGRARDEQFF.

This clonotype was detected ten times or more. The chain employs TRBV7-2 and TRBJ2-1, with D possibly being TRBD2 (5 bases). V lost 4 bases and J 9 bases, leaving 16 bases between the germline ends. Germline CDR1 reads SGHTA; CDR2 reads FQGNSA. CDR3 length: 14 residues. This CDR3 reads CASSSGLSVGEQFF. In nucleotides, the CDR3 is TGTGCCAGCAGCTCGGGGTTGAGTGTTGGTGAGCAGTTCTTC.

The V call is TRBV7-2, the J call TRBJ2-5, with TRBD2 as a possible D gene (6 bases). CDR1 is SGHTA and CDR2 is FQGNSA in the germline V gene. V lost 5 bases, J lost 5 bases, and 18 bases lay in between. The CDR3 has 15 amino acids. The CDR3, as DNA: TGTGCCAGCAGCCGCGACAGTGGGGGAGGCGAGACCCAGTACTTC. Translating gives CASSRDSGGGETQYF.

This clonotype was detected a few times. The V gene is TRBV6-6, the J gene TRBJ2-7; either TRBD1 or TRBD2 may fit D (5 bases each). The germline CDR1 and CDR2 sequences are MNHNY and SVGAGI (reference sequence). The germline V and J ends were trimmed by 8 bases and 5 bases, with 22 bases remaining between them. The CDR3 loop spans 15 amino acids. CDR3 region: CASLSKIGVGDEQYV. In DNA form, the CDR3 reads TGTGCCAGCCTATCGAAGATAGGGGTGGGGGACGAGCAGTACGTC.